The clone carrying this T cell receptor beta chain has more than one count but fewer than ten. A TCRbeta library incorporating unique molecular identifiers was prepared. TCRdb processed the PCR reads anew with MiXCR; each CDR3 protein has one entry. The repertoire holds over 550,000 distinct CDR3 sequences, about 10% seen once, with about 4.2% in the top ten. This sample was taken from a study of T-cell reconstitution after alpha-beta-depleted transplantation in children. The CDR3 has 14 amino acids. Germline loops: CDR1 SGHAT, CDR2 FQNNGV. V lost 5 bases to trimming and J lost 0 bases, with 8 bases between them.

The sequences come from PBMCs from the stem cell graft donor, collected from the stem cell graft. The V gene is TRBV11-2, the J gene TRBJ1-5; D is uncertain. This TCR derives from a human donor who donated a stem cell graft to a child with acute myeloid leukemia. The CDR3 here is CASSPRYSNQPQHF. The CDR3, as DNA: TGTGCCAGCAGCCCTCGTTATAGCAATCAGCCCCAGCATTTT.